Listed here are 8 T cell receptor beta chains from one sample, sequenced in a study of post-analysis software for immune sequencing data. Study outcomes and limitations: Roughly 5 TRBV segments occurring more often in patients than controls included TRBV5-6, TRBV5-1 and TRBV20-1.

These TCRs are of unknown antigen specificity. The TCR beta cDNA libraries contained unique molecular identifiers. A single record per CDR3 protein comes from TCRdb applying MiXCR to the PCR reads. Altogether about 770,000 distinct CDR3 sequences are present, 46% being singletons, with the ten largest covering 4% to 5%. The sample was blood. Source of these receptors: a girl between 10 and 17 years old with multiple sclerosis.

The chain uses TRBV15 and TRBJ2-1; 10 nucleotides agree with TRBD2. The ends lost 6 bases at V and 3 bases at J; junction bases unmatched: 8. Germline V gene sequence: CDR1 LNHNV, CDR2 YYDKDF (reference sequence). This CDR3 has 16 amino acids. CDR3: CATRELGLADYNEQFF. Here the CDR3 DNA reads TGTGCCACCAGGGAGCTCGGACTAGCGGACTACAATGAGCAGTTCTTC.

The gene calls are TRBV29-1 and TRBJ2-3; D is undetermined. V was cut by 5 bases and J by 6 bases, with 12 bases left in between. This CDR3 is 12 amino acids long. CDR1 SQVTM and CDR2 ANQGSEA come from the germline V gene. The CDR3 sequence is CSVSRARDTQYF. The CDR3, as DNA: TGCAGCGTTTCCAGAGCCAGGGATACGCAGTATTTT.

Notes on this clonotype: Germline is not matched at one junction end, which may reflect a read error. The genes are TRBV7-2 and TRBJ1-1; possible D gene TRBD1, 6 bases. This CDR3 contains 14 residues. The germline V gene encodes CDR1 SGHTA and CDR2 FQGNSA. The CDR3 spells CASSLDRQNAEAFF. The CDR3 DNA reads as TGTGCCAGCAGCTTGGACAGACAGAACGCTGAAGCTTTCTTT.

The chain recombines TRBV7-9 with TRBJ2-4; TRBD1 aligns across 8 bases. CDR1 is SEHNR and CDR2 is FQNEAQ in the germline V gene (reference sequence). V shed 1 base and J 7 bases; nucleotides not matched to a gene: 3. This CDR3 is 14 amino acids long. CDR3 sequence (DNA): TGTGCCAGCAGCTTAGACGGACAGGGTAACATTCAGTACTTC. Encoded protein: CASSLDGQGNIQYF.

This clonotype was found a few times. The CDR3 loop is CASSLAASGSNEQFF. The DNA for the CDR3 is TGCGCCAGCAGCTTGGCGGCTAGCGGGAGCAATGAGCAGTTCTTC. The V call is TRBV5-1, the J call TRBJ2-1, with 10 positions matching TRBD2. V was pared by 0 bases and J by 6 bases, with 3 bases of the junction left unmatched. This CDR3 is 15 amino acids long. CDR1 and CDR2 (germline): SGHRS, YFSETQ.

The CDR3 DNA is TGCAGTGCTAGTTCGGACAGGGCGTACAATTCACCCCTCCACTTT. This sequence encodes CSASSDRAYNSPLHF. The chain carries TRBV20-1 and TRBJ1-6; 8 positions agree with TRBD1. The CDR3 extends over 15 amino acids. Germline V lookup: CDR1 DFQATT, CDR2 SNEGSKA (reference sequence). Losses at the gene ends were 3 bases for V and 7 bases for J; bases not matched to a gene: 8.

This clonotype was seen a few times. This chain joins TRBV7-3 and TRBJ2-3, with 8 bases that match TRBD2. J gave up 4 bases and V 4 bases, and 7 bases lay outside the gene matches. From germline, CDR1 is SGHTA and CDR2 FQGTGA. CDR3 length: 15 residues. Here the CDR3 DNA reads TGTGCCAGCAGCTCGGGGGGGACTAGAGCAGATACGCAGTATTTT. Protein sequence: CASSSGGTRADTQYF.

This CDR3 reads CSVDRARETQYF. The CDR3 DNA sequence: TGCAGCGTTGATCGGGCGAGAGAGACCCAGTACTTC. The rearrangement joins TRBV29-1 to TRBJ2-5; D gene uncertain. V lost 3 bases and J 4 bases, leaving 9 bases between the germline ends. The CDR3 length is 12 residues. The germline V gene has CDR1 SQVTM and CDR2 ANQGSEA.